These 25 T cell receptor beta chains came from one sample sequenced in a study of Graves' ophthalmopathy and Graves' hyperthyroidism. Amplification targeted the TCR beta CDR3 regions, with RNA transcripts as the source material. First-round RT-PCR relied on HTBI primers, and a second-round multiplex PCR came next. TCRdb independently ran MiXCR on the multiplex PCR reads; one entry per CDR3 protein. Of about 600,000 distinct CDR3 sequences in the sample, 35% to 40% were seen once. The sample consisted of peripheral blood or thyroid tissue (not recorded which). The receptors originated from an adult man with Graves' hyperthyroidism.

The chain uses TRBV19 and TRBJ2-7, with unresolved D. CDR3 length: 15 residues. Germline CDR1 LNHDA, CDR2 SQIVND (reference sequence). V was pared by 8 bases and J by 7 bases, with 24 bases between. CDR3 sequence reads: CASGVITRPDNEQYF. The CDR3 nucleotides read TGTGCCAGTGGGGTTATAACTCGGCCCGACAATGAGCAGTACTTC. Variable domain in full (rest from reference TRBV19 and TRBJ2-7): DGGITQSPKYLFRKEGQNVTLSCEQNLNHDAMYWYRQDPGQGLRLIYYSQIVNDFQKGDIAEGYSVSREKKESFPLTVTSAQKNPTAFYLCASGVITRPDNEQYFGPGTRLTVT.

This clonotype was observed many times. The CDR3 DNA reads as TGTGCCAGCAGCTTAGTAGGGCGGACTGAAGCTTTCTTT. It yields the protein CASSLVGRTEAFF. The rearrangement links TRBV13 to TRBJ1-1; no firm D call. Per the germline V gene, CDR1 is PRHDT and CDR2 is FYEKMQ (reference sequence). The CDR3 length is 13 residues. Deletions cut 1 base from V and 5 bases from J, with 8 bases between.

As concerns this clonotype: A read error is likely, as this CDR3 ends without the conserved phenylalanine or tryptophan. The chain uses TRBV9 and TRBJ2-6, with 8 positions matching TRBD1. The J segment lost 0 bases and the V segment lost 4 bases, leaving 9 bases of the junction unmatched. The CDR3 runs to 18 residues. Germline V gives CDR1 SGDLS, CDR2 YYNGEE. The CDR3 sequence is CASSPTGQVFSGANVLTL. CDR3 coding DNA: TGTGCCAGCAGCCCGACGGGACAGGTCTTCTCTGGGGCCAACGTCCTGACTCTC.

The chain couples TRBV29-1 to TRBJ1-6, with 9 bases matching TRBD1. This CDR3 is 14 amino acids long. Germline CDR1 reads SQVTM; CDR2 reads ANQGSEA. J lost 4 bases, V lost 8 bases, and 6 bases had no gene match. CDR3 sequence: CSPTGTGYNSPLHF. In DNA, the CDR3 is TGCAGCCCCACCGGGACAGGGTATAATTCACCCCTCCACTTT.

This clonotype has at least ten counts. V is TRBV7-3 and J is TRBJ1-1; D remains ambiguous. The V and J ends lost 5 bases and 6 bases respectively, with 16 bases between them. Germline V lookup: CDR1 SGHTA, CDR2 FQGTGA. The CDR3 is 14 residues long. The CDR3 loop reads CASSDGPGNAEAFF. The CDR3 DNA sequence: TGTGCCAGCAGCGACGGCCCTGGTAACGCTGAAGCTTTCTTT.

In its sample, this clonotype was seen a few times. Germline is not matched at one junction end, which may reflect a read error. This rearrangement joins TRBV29-1 to TRBJ2-5; D not certain. The germline gives CDR1 SQVTM, CDR2 ANQGSEA. This CDR3 contains 12 residues. CDR3 sequence: CGVEPGSETQYF. The CDR3 DNA reads as TGCGGCGTTGAGCCTGGGTCGGAGACCCAGTACTTC.

The rearrangement joins TRBV15 to TRBJ1-1; 7 positions match TRBD1. The CDR3 is 15 amino acids. Germline V gene data show CDR1 as LNHNV and CDR2 as YYDKDF (reference sequence). The ends lost 3 bases at V and 4 bases at J; junction bases unmatched: 8. The chain's CDR3 is CATSSLYQGGTEAFF. The CDR3 nucleotides read TGTGCCACCAGCAGCTTATATCAGGGGGGCACTGAAGCTTTCTTT.

This sequence joins TRBV25-1 and TRBJ1-2; no clear D gene. Germline V gene lookup returns CDR1 MGHDK and CDR2 SYGVNS. The CDR3 loop spans 16 amino acids. V lost 4 bases, J lost 5 bases, and 20 bases lay in between. CDR3 in amino acids: CASSGGSEGFGYGYTF. CDR3 nucleotides: TGTGCCAGCAGTGGAGGGTCAGAGGGCTTTGGATATGGCTACACCTTC.

The table lists this clonotype with many counts. In DNA, the CDR3 is TGCGCCAGCAGCCTACAGGAGGGAAGCTACGAGCAGTACTTC. It yields the protein CASSLQEGSYEQYF. The V gene is TRBV5-1, the J gene TRBJ2-7; tentatively, D is TRBD2 (6 bases). Germline V gene lookup returns CDR1 SGHRS and CDR2 YFSETQ. V dropped 4 bases and J dropped 3 bases, with 14 bases sitting between them. CDR3 length: 14 amino acids.

This clonotype has at least ten counts. The chain combines TRBV7-9 with TRBJ2-7; TRBD2 agrees at 8 bases. V shed 1 base, J shed 1 base, and the junction held 3 bases outside the gene matches. This CDR3 is 15 amino acids long. The germline gives CDR1 SEHNR, CDR2 FQNEAQ (reference sequence). CDR3 loop: CASSLGSGNSYEQYF. In DNA form, the CDR3 reads TGTGCCAGCAGCTTAGGTAGCGGGAATTCCTACGAGCAGTACTTC.

In its sample, this clonotype was seen a few times. The gene calls are TRBV7-9 and TRBJ1-1; D uncertain. Trimming took 5 bases from V and 4 from J, leaving 11 bases between them. Per germline, CDR1 SEHNR and CDR2 FQNEAQ (reference sequence). The CDR3 has 13 amino acids. In DNA form, the CDR3 reads TGTGCCAGCAGCCAGGAAAGGCGCACTGAAGCTTTCTTT. It encodes CASSQERRTEAFF.

The gene calls are TRBV10-3 and TRBJ1-6; the match to TRBD1 covers 7 bases. J gave up 6 bases and V 6 bases, and 5 bases lay outside the gene matches. The CDR3 is 14 amino acids. Germline V gene sequence: CDR1 ENHRY, CDR2 SYGVKD. The CDR3 DNA reads TGTGCCATCAGGGAAGGGGGCTCTAATTCACCCCTCCACTTT. This translates into CAIREGGSNSPLHF.

A few counts support this clonotype. The V and J genes are TRBV27 and TRBJ2-5; 13 positions match TRBD2. The V segment lost 3 bases and the J segment 5 bases; nucleotides outside the gene matches: 9. The CDR3 has 17 amino acids. Germline assignment: CDR1 MNHEY and CDR2 SMNVEV (reference sequence). The CDR3 bases are TGTGCCAGCAGTTTCCACGGACTAGCGGGAGATGAGGAGACCCAGTACTTC. Amino acids: CASSFHGLAGDEETQYF.

As for this clonotype: Possible read error: a much larger clone is one base away. The chain links TRBV19 to TRBJ1-4; D possibly corresponds to TRBD1 (6 bases). In germline, CDR1 is LNHDA, CDR2 SQIVND (reference sequence). CDR3 length equals 15 residues. The CDR3 here is CTSSITSTGNEKLFF. The CDR3 nucleotides are TGTACCAGTAGTATAACATCTACAGGGAACGAAAAACTGTTTTTT.

The table lists this clonotype with many counts. The rearrangement links TRBV20-1 to TRBJ2-7; 13 bases are a match to TRBD2. Germline assignment: CDR1 DFQATT and CDR2 SNEGSKA (reference sequence). The ends lost 0 bases at V and 0 bases at J; junction bases unmatched: 5. The CDR3 is made up of 17 amino acids. CDR3 DNA: TGCAGTGCTAGAGACTGGACTAGCGGGGGCCGCTCCTACGAGCAGTACTTC. Translated, it gives CSARDWTSGGRSYEQYF.

This clonotype occurred many times. The rearrangement links TRBV20-1 to TRBJ1-5; a possible D gene is TRBD1 (5 bases). The CDR3 is 13 amino acids. The germline CDR1 and CDR2 sequences are DFQATT and SNEGSKA (reference sequence). Trimming left V 3 bases short and J 4 bases short, with 10 bases between. The chain's CDR3 is CSASDSWNQPQHF. The CDR3, as DNA: TGCAGTGCTAGTGACAGTTGGAATCAGCCCCAGCATTTT.

Many counts were recorded for this clonotype. The CDR3 DNA reads TGTGCCAGCAGCTTGGCTGGGGTACTACAGGGGGCGCGGTATGGCTACACCTTC. Protein: CASSLAGVLQGARYGYTF. The genes are TRBV5-8 and TRBJ1-2; 9 bases line up with TRBD1. Unmatched junction bases numbered 14, after V lost 0 bases and J lost 5 bases. CDR3 length: 18 residues. CDR1 and CDR2 from the germline V gene are SGHTS and YDEGEE.

The V call is TRBV15, the J call TRBJ2-2, with D possibly being TRBD1 (5 bases). The V gene's germline CDR1 is LNHNV and CDR2 YYDKDF (reference sequence). The CDR3 runs 15 residues. Trimming removed 3 bases from V and 0 bases from J, with 8 bases in between. CDR3 bases: TGTGCCACCAGCAGGACAGTGGCGAACACCGGGGAGCTGTTTTTT. Protein: CATSRTVANTGELFF.

On this clonotype itself: No conserved phenylalanine or tryptophan ends this CDR3, so it is likely a read error. V and J are TRBV7-2 and TRBJ1-2; a possible D gene is TRBD1 (6 bases). CDR1 is SGHTA, CDR2 FQGNSA, per germline. The V end was cut by 0 bases, the J end by 3 bases, with 17 bases between. The CDR3 sequence is 17 residues long. The CDR3 bases are TGTGCCAGCAGCTTAGCGGAGGAGGGGGGAGGGGACTATGGCTACACCTCC. The encoded protein is CASSLAEEGGGDYGYTS.

This clonotype was recorded at least ten times. This rearrangement joins TRBV7-6 to TRBJ1-1; D call uncertain. Germline CDR1 and CDR2: SGHVS and FNYEAQ. Trimming left V 1 base short and J 1 base short, with 10 bases between. CDR3 length: 15 residues. The CDR3 spells CASSLDGLRNTEAFF. CDR3 sequence (DNA): TGTGCCAGCAGCTTAGACGGACTCAGGAACACTGAAGCTTTCTTT.

To note about this clonotype: A much larger clone sits a single nucleotide away, making a read error possible. The CDR3 region is CASRSRTDFTGAFF. The CDR3 DNA reads TGTGCCAGCAGATCTAGGACAGACTTCACTGGAGCTTTCTTT. V is TRBV7-8 and J is TRBJ1-1, with D perhaps matching TRBD1 (6 bases). CDR3 length: 14 residues. The germline gives CDR1 SGHVS, CDR2 FQNEAQ.

This clonotype turned up a few times. The chain uses TRBV10-3 and TRBJ2-3; 8 bases are shared with TRBD1. The CDR3 is made up of 14 amino acids. Losses at the gene ends were 3 bases for V and 3 bases for J; bases not matched to a gene: 2. Germline V gives CDR1 ENHRY, CDR2 SYGVKD. The CDR3 nucleotides read TGTGCCATCAGTGACGGGACAGGAACAGATACGCAGTATTTT. Amino acids: CAISDGTGTDTQYF.

With regard to this clonotype: This may stem from a read error, because a much larger clone lies one nucleotide away. The CDR3, as DNA: TGCGCCAGCAGCTTTGTACAGGCGAACACCGGGGAGCTGTCTTTT. This translates into CASSFVQANTGELSF. This chain joins TRBV7-9 and TRBJ2-2; perhaps D is TRBD1 or TRBD2 (5 bases each). Germline V gene sequence: CDR1 SEHNR, CDR2 FQNEAQ (reference sequence). The CDR3 totals 15 residues.

Concerning this clonotype itself: Sequence at one end of the junction differs from germline and may be a read error. J is TRBJ2-7 and V is TRBV7-8, with D perhaps TRBD1 (5 bases). Germline V CDR1 and CDR2: SGHVS, FQNEAQ. This CDR3 is built from 13 residues. The chain's CDR3 is CASSPETVYEQNF. Here the CDR3 DNA reads TGTGCCAGCAGCCCTGAGACAGTCTACGAGCAGAACTTC.

DNA of the CDR3: TGCAGCGTTCTAGGACAGGGGGGTCCAGATGAAAAACTGTTTTTT. As protein: CSVLGQGGPDEKLFF. The rearrangement joins TRBV29-1 to TRBJ1-4; 10 bases align to TRBD1. The CDR3 is made up of 15 amino acids. In germline, CDR1 is SQVTM, CDR2 ANQGSEA. V lost 5 bases to trimming and J lost 6 bases; unmatched junction nucleotides: 9.